This entry features one T cell receptor beta chain sequence. Its matching antigen is unknown. Across several immunoSEQ plates, the genomic DNA of each subset was split evenly. Assay used: immunoSEQ multiplex PCR; TCRdb lists only in-frame clones, some missing. The sample yields some 2.1 million clones, 85% to 95% seen once. The data derive from a study of shared clonotypes between healthy human individuals. Overall study: Per donor, CD8 memory used one plate, CD8 naive used two, CD4 memory used three and CD4 naive used three. The study, taken as a whole, reports: Clonotypes shared by all four sorted-subset donors had higher generation probabilities than non-shared clonotypes.

This CDR3 has 14 amino acids. Germline lookup yields CDR1 SGHRS and CDR2 YFSETQ. The V end lost 0 bases, the J end lost 5 bases, and 12 bases lay between the germline ends. The material sequenced was naive CD4+ T cells sorted from blood. The subset is: CD45RA+ positively selected. The sequence was collected from a man aged 18 to 29 in good health. V is TRBV5-1 and J is TRBJ2-7; D possibly matches TRBD1 or TRBD2 (6 bases each). CDR3 coding DNA: TGCGCCAGCAGCTTGGCACGGGGGACACACGAGCAGTACTTC. This encodes CASSLARGTHEQYF.